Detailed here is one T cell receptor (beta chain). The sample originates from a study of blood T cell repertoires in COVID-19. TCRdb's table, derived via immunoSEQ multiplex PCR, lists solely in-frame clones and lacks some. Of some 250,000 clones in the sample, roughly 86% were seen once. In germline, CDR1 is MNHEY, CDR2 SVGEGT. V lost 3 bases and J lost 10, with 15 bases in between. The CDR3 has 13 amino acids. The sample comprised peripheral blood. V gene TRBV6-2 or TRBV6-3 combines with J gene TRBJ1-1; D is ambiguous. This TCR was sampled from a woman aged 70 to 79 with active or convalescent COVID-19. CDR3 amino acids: CASSYYQESGAFF. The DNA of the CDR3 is TGTGCCAGCAGTTATTATCAGGAAAGCGGAGCTTTCTTT.